One and the same sample provided the 20 T cell receptor beta chains below, sequenced in a study of T cell repertoires in cytomegalovirus infection. These TCRs' antigens remain unknown. Using its own MiXCR run on the reads, TCRdb lists one record per CDR3 protein. The data contain about 140,000 distinct CDR3 sequences, 30% to 40% of them seen just once; the ten biggest clones take up roughly 47%. The sequencing here drew on CD8+ T cells from cultured PBMCs, taken from culture after CMV antigen stimulation. These receptors were obtained from a human donor in good health (CMV status not recorded). Some clones in this sample may be carry-over from other donors' samples.

CDR3 sequence: CASSYGIRNEQFF. The CDR3 DNA follows: TGTGCCAGCAGTTACGGTATCCGCAATGAGCAGTTCTTC. The J gene is TRBJ2-1, the V gene TRBV28; D not resolved. This CDR3 is built from 13 residues. Germline loops: CDR1 MDHEN, CDR2 SYDVKM. V was pared by 4 bases and J by 6 bases, with 10 bases between.

This chain uses TRBV19 with TRBJ2-7, with 9 bases fitting TRBD1. The CDR3 contains 15 residues. V shed 7 bases and J 3 bases; nucleotides not matched to a gene: 10. Germline V gene data show CDR1 as LNHDA and CDR2 as SQIVND (reference sequence). CDR3 DNA sequence: TGTGCCAGTAAACAGGGGCCGGGACAGGGCTACGAGCAGTACTTC. Protein sequence: CASKQGPGQGYEQYF.

The genes are TRBV7-9 and TRBJ1-5; a possible D gene is TRBD1 (5 bases). The germline gives CDR1 SEHNR, CDR2 FQNEAQ (reference sequence). CDR3 length: 18 amino acids. Trimming removed 1 base from V and 1 base from J, with 17 bases in between. CDR3 coding DNA: TGTGCCAGCAGCTTAGGGGGCGGGTGGGACGTCAGCAATCAGCCCCAGCATTTT. Amino acid sequence: CASSLGGGWDVSNQPQHF.

V gene TRBV27 combines with J gene TRBJ1-2, with D possibly TRBD1 on 5 matching bases. Germline assignment: CDR1 MNHEY and CDR2 SMNVEV (reference sequence). Between the trimmed V and J ends, which lost 0 bases and 7 bases, there was a span of 6 bases. The CDR3 totals 12 residues. The CDR3 is CASSLSGAGYTF. As DNA, the CDR3 is TGTGCCAGCAGTTTATCAGGGGCTGGCTACACCTTC.

The chain joins TRBV12-3 or TRBV12-4 to TRBJ1-3; 8 bases are shared with TRBD1. This CDR3 region has 16 residues. V lost 5 bases to trimming and J lost 3 bases; unmatched junction nucleotides: 9. The CDR3 bases are TGTGCCAGCAGTACTCAGGGGGCTGCCTATGGAAACACCATATATTTT. The encoded protein is CASSTQGAAYGNTIYF.

This clonotype was detected a few times. This chain joins TRBV6-2 or TRBV6-3 and TRBJ2-3; D is unclear. Germline loops: CDR1 MNHEY, CDR2 SVGEGT. This CDR3 contains 15 residues. The V and J ends lost 7 bases and 0 bases respectively, with 14 bases between them. This chain's CDR3 is CASTLDPGSTDTQYF. The CDR3 nucleotides read TGTGCCAGCACGCTTGATCCAGGAAGCACAGATACGCAGTATTTT.

This clonotype was found a few times. V gene TRBV12-3 or TRBV12-4 combines with J gene TRBJ2-7, with D possibly called TRBD1 or TRBD2 (6 bases each). The CDR3 runs to 15 residues. The V end was cut by 3 bases, the J end by 6 bases, with 18 bases between. CDR3 sequence reads: CASSFKPRGVGEQYF. The CDR3 coding sequence is TGTGCCAGCAGTTTTAAGCCTAGGGGGGTCGGCGAGCAGTACTTC.

The chain links TRBV3-1 to TRBJ2-2, with D tentatively TRBD1 or TRBD2 (5 bases each). The germline V gene encodes CDR1 LGHDT and CDR2 YNNKEL (reference sequence). The CDR3 extends over 14 amino acids. Trimming took 4 bases from V and 4 from J, leaving 10 bases between them. DNA of the CDR3: TGTGCCAGCAGCCGGGGGTCCGGCACCGGGGAGCTGTTTTTT. It yields the protein CASSRGSGTGELFF.

This clonotype was picked up many times. CDR3 nucleotide sequence: TGTGCTAGTGGTTTGACGGGAGGGGCCTACAATGAGCAGTTCTTC. Protein sequence: CASGLTGGAYNEQFF. The chain combines TRBV12-5 with TRBJ2-1; 8 nucleotides match TRBD2. The V gene's germline CDR1 is LGHNT and CDR2 FRNRAP. This CDR3 is 15 amino acids long. V dropped 2 bases and J dropped 2; count of bases not matched to a gene: 2.

This clonotype was counted many times. The V call is TRBV7-9, the J call TRBJ2-1, with TRBD1 matching 9 bases. The CDR3 length is 14 residues. Trimming removed 5 bases from V and 5 bases from J; junction bases left unmatched: 4. Germline values: CDR1 SEHNR, CDR2 FQNEAQ (reference sequence). The CDR3 DNA reads TGTGCCAGCAGCCCCCGGGACAGGGACAATGAGCAGTTCTTC. The encoded protein is CASSPRDRDNEQFF.

The rearrangement joins TRBV2 to TRBJ2-7, with D perhaps TRBD1 (6 bases). Between the trimmed V and J ends, which lost 6 bases and 3 bases, there was a span of 9 bases. This CDR3 comprises 12 residues. Germline loops: CDR1 SNHLY, CDR2 FYNNEI. CDR3 loop: CASSNRDYEQYF. The DNA of the CDR3 is TGTGCCAGCAGCAACAGGGACTACGAGCAGTACTTC.

The chain couples TRBV6-1 to TRBJ2-1, with TRBD2 identical over 9 bases. Trimming removed 5 bases from V and 5 bases from J; junction bases left unmatched: 7. Looked up from germline, CDR1 is MNHNS and CDR2 is SASEGT. There are 15 residues in the CDR3. CDR3 sequence (DNA): TGTGCCAGCAGTTGGCTTAGCGGGGGAGACAATGAGCAGTTCTTC. Its translation: CASSWLSGGDNEQFF.

V usage is TRBV28 and J usage is TRBJ1-6, with D tentatively TRBD1 (5 bases). Between the trimmed V and J ends, which lost 7 bases and 7 bases, there was a span of 17 bases. The length of the CDR3 is 15 residues. Germline V lookup: CDR1 MDHEN, CDR2 SYDVKM. CDR3 region: CASTPDTGANSPLHF. In DNA form, the CDR3 reads TGTGCCAGCACCCCGGACACTGGTGCGAATTCACCCCTCCACTTT.

The chain uses TRBV19 and TRBJ1-5; no clear D. Germline V gives CDR1 LNHDA, CDR2 SQIVND (reference sequence). V gave up 6 bases and J gave up 6 bases, with 18 bases separating them. This CDR3 comprises 15 residues. The CDR3 here is CASSPPQLNVQPQHF. CDR3 coding DNA: TGTGCCAGTAGCCCGCCGCAGTTAAACGTTCAGCCCCAGCATTTT.

This clonotype was counted between two and nine times. The V call is TRBV28, the J call TRBJ2-3; tentatively, D is TRBD2 (6 bases). CDR1 and CDR2 (germline): MDHEN, SYDVKM. The V gene lost 7 bases and the J gene lost 0 bases, with 26 bases spanning the gap. This CDR3 is built from 19 residues. CDR3 in DNA: TGTGCCAGCACGTTGACAGAGGGACTTTCGGCGTCTAGCACAGATACGCAGTATTTT. It translates to CASTLTEGLSASSTDTQYF.

This clonotype was counted ten times or more. The chain uses TRBV28 and TRBJ1-5; tentatively, D is TRBD1 (5 bases). Germline values: CDR1 MDHEN, CDR2 SYDVKM. V was cut by 2 bases and J by 9 bases, with 20 bases left in between. The CDR3 contains 16 residues. CDR3: CASSLSFGGATPPQHF. The DNA for the CDR3 is TGTGCCAGCAGTTTAAGCTTTGGAGGGGCCACGCCGCCCCAGCATTTT.

The V call is TRBV6-6, the J call TRBJ1-1; 7 nucleotides match TRBD1. Germline V CDR1 and CDR2: MNHNY, SVGAGI (reference sequence). The CDR3 runs 14 residues. J gave up 8 bases and V 0 bases, and 6 bases lay outside the gene matches. CDR3 sequence (DNA): TGTGCCAGCAGTTACTCGGGGACAGCGTGGGAAGCTTTCTTT. Protein product: CASSYSGTAWEAFF.

The chain uses TRBV27 and TRBJ2-2; 8 bases agree with TRBD2. CDR1 MNHEY and CDR2 SMNVEV come from the germline V gene (reference sequence). Trimming cost V 11 bases and J 4 bases; bases outside gene matches: 9. The CDR3 length is 14 residues. The CDR3 nucleotides are TGTGCCTCCCATCCCGGGGGGGTCACCGGGGAGCTGTTTTTT. It yields the protein CASHPGGVTGELFF.

In this sample, this clonotype turned up a few times. The V gene is TRBV5-4, the J gene TRBJ2-5; D is uncertain. Germline CDR1 is SGHNT and CDR2 is YYREEE (reference sequence). V was shortened by 0 bases and J by 1 base, with 7 bases between the two germline ends. This CDR3 has 14 residues. The chain's CDR3 is CASSLEVAQETQYF. The CDR3 DNA reads as TGTGCCAGCAGCTTGGAGGTAGCCCAAGAGACCCAGTACTTC.

In DNA, the CDR3 is TGTGCCAGCAGCCAAGAACAGACCGCTCCCTTCATCTCTGGAAACACCATATATTTT. Encoded protein: CASSQEQTAPFISGNTIYF. This chain links TRBV4-2 with TRBJ1-3; D remains unclear. Germline V gives CDR1 LGHNA, CDR2 YNFKEQ. Trimming took off 0 bases at V and 0 bases at J, with 18 bases between the two ends. CDR3 length: 19 residues.